The entry that follows covers one TCR beta chain sequence. Trimming took 4 bases from V and 0 from J, leaving 12 bases between them. CDR1 MGHRA and CDR2 YSYEKL come from the germline V gene. This CDR3 comprises 15 residues. This entry is derived from a study of CD8 T cells in Susac syndrome. RNA in amounts of roughly 0.5 to 1 ug was reverse transcribed with random hexamers. Each CDR3 protein is one row after TCRdb ran MiXCR on the immunoSEQ multiplex PCR reads. The sample contains approximately 190,000 distinct CDR3 sequences, about 94% of which appear only once. The sample was CD4+ T cells from PBMCs. This sequence was found in a human donor in good health. The V and J genes are TRBV4-1 and TRBJ1-1, with D tentatively TRBD1 (6 bases). The CDR3 DNA is TGCGCCAGCAGCCCTCCGGGACAAATGAACACTGAAGCTTTCTTT. It is translated as CASSPPGQMNTEAFF.